Listed below are T cell receptor beta chains from one sample, sequenced in a study of glioma-infiltrating T cells after dendritic cell vaccination. Profiling relied on immunoSEQ multiplex PCR, and the TCRdb table lists in-frame clones only, not all of them. The table lists fewer than 85,000 clones, around 90% of them singletons, with more than 2% in the top ten. Source: blood, taken after dendritic cell vaccination. Source of these receptors: a human donor with glioblastoma. CDR3s include the opening cysteine and the closing phenylalanine or tryptophan. The D gene is left open where the match is weak. Rows may omit the clone size; those that give it use once, few, many or a size class.

length,J,D,size,V,CDR3,DNA
14,TRBJ2-3,-,-,TRBV11-2,CASSLELATDTQYF,TGTGCCAGCAGCTTAGAATTGGCAACCGATACGCAGTATTTT
13,TRBJ1-2,-,-,TRBV6-1,CASILQGNYGYTF,TGTGCCAGCATTTTACAGGGAAACTATGGCTACACCTTC
17,TRBJ2-2,TRBD2,-,TRBV27,CASSSDRLAENTGELFF,TGTGCCAGCAGTTCGGATCGACTAGCAGAGAACACCGGGGAGCTGTTTTTT
16,TRBJ2-2,TRBD1,-,TRBV5-4,CASSLSVTGKPGELFF,TGTGCCAGCAGCTTGAGTGTGACAGGGAAGCCCGGGGAGCTGTTTTTT
15,TRBJ1-3,-,-,TRBV5-1,CASSFDTASGNTIYF,TGCGCCAGCAGCTTCGACACGGCCTCTGGAAACACCATATATTTT
19,TRBJ2-5,TRBD2,-,TRBV5-6,CASSPTVAKLAGTQETQYF,TGTGCCAGCAGCCCCACGGTGGCGAAACTAGCGGGGACTCAAGAGACCCAGTACTTC
18,TRBJ1-2,TRBD1,-,TRBV15,CATSRDRDRAPANYGYTF,TGTGCCACCAGCAGAGACCGGGACAGGGCACCAGCTAACTATGGCTACACCTTC
14,TRBJ2-2,TRBD1,once,TRBV6-9,CARSGQGDTGELFF,TGTGCCAGGTCGGGACAGGGTGACACCGGGGAGCTGTTTTTT
12,TRBJ2-1,-,-,TRBV7-9,CASSLGPGEQFF,TGTGCCAGCAGCTTAGGCCCGGGAGAGCAGTTCTTC
13,TRBJ1-1,TRBD1,once,TRBV14,CASRLTGGTEAFF,TGTGCCAGCAGGTTAACAGGGGGCACTGAAGCTTTCTTT
18,TRBJ2-7,TRBD2,-,TRBV5-1,CASSLDTSGRVRSYEQYF,TGCGCCAGCAGCTTGGATACCAGCGGGAGGGTACGGTCCTACGAGCAGTACTTC
13,TRBJ1-2,TRBD1,few,TRBV6-6,CASSWGGTDGYTF,TGTGCCAGCAGTTGGGGCGGGACAGATGGCTACACCTTC
13,TRBJ2-1,-,-,TRBV7-9,CASSQRTGDEQFF,TGTGCCAGCAGCCAGAGAACTGGAGATGAGCAGTTCTTC
16,TRBJ2-1,-,-,TRBV5-4,CASTLIRDSSYNEQFF,TGTGCCAGCACCCTAATCCGGGACTCCTCCTACAATGAGCAGTTCTTC
15,TRBJ2-7,TRBD1,-,TRBV7-6,CASSSPQTGGYEQYF,TGTGCCAGCAGCTCTCCCCAGACAGGGGGCTACGAGCAGTACTTC
14,TRBJ1-5,-,-,TRBV2,CASSPLFRSQPQHF,TGTGCCAGCAGTCCCCTTTTTAGAAGTCAGCCCCAGCATTTT
16,TRBJ1-1,TRBD1,once,TRBV5-1,CASSLGQGAKGTEAFF,TGCGCCAGCAGCTTGGGACAGGGGGCTAAAGGCACTGAAGCTTTCTTT